Listed below are T cell receptor beta chains from one sample, sequenced in a study of control samples from healthy donors and cancer patients. The assay was immunoSEQ multiplex PCR, and TCRdb's table has in-frame clones only and misses some. The table has roughly 43,000 clones, approximately 94% seen once. Material for sequencing was blood. Receptors originate from a man in his sixties in good health. CDR3s include the opening cysteine and the closing phenylalanine or tryptophan. The D gene is left open where the match is weak. Not every row has a clone size; where given, it reads once, few, many or a size class.

v_call	clone_size	d_call	j_call	cdr3_nt	cdr3_aa
TRBV6-5	-	TRBD1	TRBJ2-7	TGTGCCAGCAGGCCCCGGGACAGCGCCTACGAGCAGTACTTC	CASRPRDSAYEQYF
TRBV7-3	-	TRBD1	TRBJ2-5	TGTGCCAGCAGCTCGGGACAGCTCCAAGAGACCCAGTACTTC	CASSSGQLQETQYF
TRBV2	once	-	TRBJ1-5	TGTGCCAGCAGTGAAAGTCCTCAGCCCCAGCATTTT	CASSESPQPQHF
TRBV25-1	-	-	TRBJ1-1	TGTGCCAGCAGTGGGTTGAACACTGAAGCTTTCTTT	CASSGLNTEAFF
TRBV7-8	-	TRBD1	TRBJ1-5	TGTGCCAGCAGCTTCTGGACAGGGGGCAATCAGCCCCAGCATTTT	CASSFWTGGNQPQHF
TRBV9	-	TRBD1	TRBJ1-2	TGTGCCAGCAGCGGCCGAGGGGGGACAGGGGATGGCTACACCTTC	CASSGRGGTGDGYTF
TRBV28	-	-	TRBJ1-4	TGTGCCAGCAGTTTAGAAGGAGACTATGAAAAACTGTTTTTT	CASSLEGDYEKLFF
TRBV2	-	-	TRBJ2-7	TGTGCCAGCGGAGGGGGCAGATACGAGCAGTACTTC	CASGGGRYEQYF
TRBV5-1	-	-	TRBJ1-2	TGCGCCAGCAGCTTGGAAACAGGCTGGCCCTATGGCTACACCTTC	CASSLETGWPYGYTF
TRBV5-5	once	TRBD1	TRBJ2-3	TGTGCCAGCAGCTTACGGACAGGGGGCTCGGGATACCCTAGCACAGATACGCAGTATTTT	CASSLRTGGSGYPSTDTQYF
TRBV18	-	TRBD1	TRBJ1-1	TGTGCCAGCTCAGCGACAGGGGATGGATTGGCTTTCTTT	CASSATGDGLAFF
TRBV6-5	-	-	TRBJ2-7	TGTGCCAGCAGTTCCGGGACCGAGGACGAGCAGTACTTC	CASSSGTEDEQYF
TRBV28	-	-	TRBJ2-5	TGTGCCAGCAGGAAGGCCTGGGCTCCCCGGGGGACCCAGTACTTC	CASRKAWAPRGTQYF
TRBV7-7	-	-	TRBJ2-1	TGTGCTAGCAGCTCGAGACTAGGCCCCTACAATGAGCAGTTCTTC	CASSSRLGPYNEQFF
TRBV3-1/TRBV3-2	-	-	TRBJ1-2	TGTGCCAGCAGCACCCAAGTTAGGGGTCTGGTAGGGTATGGCTACACCTTC	CASSTQVRGLVGYGYTF
TRBV12-3/TRBV12-4	-	-	TRBJ1-4	TGTGCCAGCAGTTTCGCCAGTAATGAAAAACTGTTTTTT	CASSFASNEKLFF
TRBV29-1	-	-	TRBJ1-4	TGCAGCGTTGAAGAGCCCAGGACTGGGTTAGGAGAAAAACTGTTTTTT	CSVEEPRTGLGEKLFF
TRBV9	-	-	TRBJ2-3	TGTGCCAGCAGCCCCCGTTGGGGCCGGAGGCCCTCAACAGATACGCAGTATTTT	CASSPRWGRRPSTDTQYF